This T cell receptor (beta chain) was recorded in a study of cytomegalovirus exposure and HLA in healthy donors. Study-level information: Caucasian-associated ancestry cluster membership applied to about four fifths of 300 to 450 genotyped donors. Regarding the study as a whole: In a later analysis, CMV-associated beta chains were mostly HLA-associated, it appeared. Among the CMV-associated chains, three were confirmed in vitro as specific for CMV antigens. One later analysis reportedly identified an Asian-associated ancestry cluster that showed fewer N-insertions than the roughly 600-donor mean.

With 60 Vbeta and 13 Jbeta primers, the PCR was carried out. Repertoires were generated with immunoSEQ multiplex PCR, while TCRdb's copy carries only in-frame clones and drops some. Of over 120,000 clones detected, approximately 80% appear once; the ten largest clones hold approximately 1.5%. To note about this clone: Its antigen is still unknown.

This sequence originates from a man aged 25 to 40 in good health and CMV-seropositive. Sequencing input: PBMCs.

This CDR3 is CASSLDRTYEQYF. The CDR3 region has the DNA TGCGCCAGCAGCTTGGACAGGACCTACGAGCAGTACTTC. This chain connects TRBV5-1 to TRBJ2-7; a weak D match, TRBD1 (5 bases). Trimming removed 0 bases from V and 2 bases from J, with 6 bases in between. The length of the CDR3 is 13 residues. Germline V gene lookup returns CDR1 SGHRS and CDR2 YFSETQ. The whole variable domain, filled in from reference TRBV5-1 and TRBJ2-7, reads KAGVTQTPRYLIKTRGQQVTLSCSPISGHRSVSWYQQTPGQGLQFLFEYFSETQRNKGNFPGRFSGRQFSNSRSEMNVSTLELGDSALYLCASSLDRTYEQYFGPGTRLTVT.